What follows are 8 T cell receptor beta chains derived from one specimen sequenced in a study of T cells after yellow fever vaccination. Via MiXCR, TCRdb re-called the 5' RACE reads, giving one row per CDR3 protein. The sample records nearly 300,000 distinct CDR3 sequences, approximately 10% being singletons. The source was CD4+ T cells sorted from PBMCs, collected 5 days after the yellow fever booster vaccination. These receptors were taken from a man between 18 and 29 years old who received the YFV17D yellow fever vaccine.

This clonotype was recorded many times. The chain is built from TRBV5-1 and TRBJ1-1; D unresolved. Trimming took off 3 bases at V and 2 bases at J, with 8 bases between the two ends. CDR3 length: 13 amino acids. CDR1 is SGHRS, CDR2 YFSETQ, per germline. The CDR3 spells CASSWTANTEAFF. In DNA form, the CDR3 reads TGCGCCAGCAGCTGGACGGCAAACACTGAAGCTTTCTTT.

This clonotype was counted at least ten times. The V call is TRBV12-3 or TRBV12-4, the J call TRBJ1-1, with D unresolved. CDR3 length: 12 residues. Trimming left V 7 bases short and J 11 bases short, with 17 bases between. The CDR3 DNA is TGTGCCAGCAATTGGGAAGAATCTAGTGCTTTCTTT. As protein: CASNWEESSAFF.

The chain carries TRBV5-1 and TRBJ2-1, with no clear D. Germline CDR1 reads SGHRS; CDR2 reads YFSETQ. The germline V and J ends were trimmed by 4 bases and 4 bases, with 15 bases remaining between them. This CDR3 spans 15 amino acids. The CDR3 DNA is TGCGCCAGCAGCGCGTCGCAGGCCCTTTACAATGAGCAGTTCTTC. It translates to CASSASQALYNEQFF.

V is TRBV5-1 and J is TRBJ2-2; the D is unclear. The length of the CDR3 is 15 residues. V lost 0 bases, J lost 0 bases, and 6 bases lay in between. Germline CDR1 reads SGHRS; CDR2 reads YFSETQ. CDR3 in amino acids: CASSLGLSNTGELFF. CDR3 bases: TGCGCCAGCAGCTTGGGACTTTCGAACACCGGGGAGCTGTTTTTT.

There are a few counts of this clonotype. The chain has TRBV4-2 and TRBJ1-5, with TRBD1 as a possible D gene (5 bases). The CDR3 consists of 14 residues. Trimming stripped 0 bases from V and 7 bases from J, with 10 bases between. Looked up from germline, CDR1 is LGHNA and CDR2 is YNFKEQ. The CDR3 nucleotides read TGTGCCAGCAGCCAAGAGGCAGGGAGACAGCCCCAGCATTTT. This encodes CASSQEAGRQPQHF.

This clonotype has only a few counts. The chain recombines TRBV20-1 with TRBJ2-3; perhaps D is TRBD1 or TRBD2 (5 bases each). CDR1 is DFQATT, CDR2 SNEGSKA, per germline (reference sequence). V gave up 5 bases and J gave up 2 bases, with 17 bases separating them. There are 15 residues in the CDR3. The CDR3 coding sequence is TGCAGTGCTGCCGGCCCGGGGCGGGTCACAGATACGCAGTATTTT. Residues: CSAAGPGRVTDTQYF.

The CDR3 is CASSLPPRGTEAFF. CDR3 bases: TGTGCCAGCAGCTTACCACCAAGGGGCACTGAAGCTTTCTTT. The V and J genes are TRBV7-2 and TRBJ1-1, with D perhaps TRBD1 (5 bases). The CDR3 runs 14 residues. Germline CDR1 SGHTA, CDR2 FQGNSA. The ends were cut back, 2 bases at V and 4 bases at J, with 11 bases in the middle.

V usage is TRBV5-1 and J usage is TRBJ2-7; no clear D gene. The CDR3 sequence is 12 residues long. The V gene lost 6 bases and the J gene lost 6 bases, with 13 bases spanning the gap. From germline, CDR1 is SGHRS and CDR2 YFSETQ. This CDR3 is CASKSWAAEQYF. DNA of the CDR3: TGCGCCAGCAAGTCGTGGGCCGCCGAGCAGTACTTC.